The 7 T cell receptor beta chains given below trace back to one sample, sequenced in a study of blood T cell repertoires in COVID-19. Using immunoSEQ multiplex PCR, the repertoire was profiled, and TCRdb retains in-frame clones only, with some absent. The sample has 150,000 to 200,000 clones; roughly 80% are singletons. Sequenced material: peripheral blood. The receptors originated from a woman under 40 with acute or convalescent COVID-19.

The CDR3 protein is CASSYTTGTALRDYGYTF. The DNA of the CDR3 is TGCGCCAGCAGTTATACTACCGGGACAGCGCTGAGGGACTATGGCTACACCTTC. The chain carries TRBV5-1 and TRBJ1-2; TRBD1 aligns across 7 bases. CDR1 and CDR2 from the germline V gene are SGHRS and YFSETQ. After removal of 5 bases from V and 3 bases from J, the junction contained 19 bases not matched to a gene. The CDR3 has 18 amino acids. The full variable domain, in which reference TRBV5-1 and TRBJ1-2 provide the parts outside the CDR3, is KAGVTQTPRYLIKTRGQQVTLSCSPISGHRSVSWYQQTPGQGLQFLFEYFSETQRNKGNFPGRFSGRQFSNSRSEMNVSTLELGDSALYLCASSYTTGTALRDYGYTFGSGTRLTVV.

This rearrangement joins TRBV18 to TRBJ1-5; D unclear. CDR3 length equals 16 residues. Germline CDR1 KGHSH, CDR2 LQKENI. The V gene lost 1 base and the J gene lost 0 bases, with 10 bases spanning the gap. CDR3 in amino acids: CASSPLGQTSNQPQHF. The CDR3 region has the DNA TGTGCCAGCTCACCACTGGGCCAGACTAGCAATCAGCCCCAGCATTTT.

The genes are TRBV19 and TRBJ2-1, with 9 nucleotides matching TRBD1. CDR3 size: 14 residues. Germline CDR1 and CDR2: LNHDA and SQIVND (reference sequence). V shed 2 bases, J shed 8 bases, and the junction held 4 bases outside the gene matches. The CDR3 DNA is TGTGCCAGTAGTATAAGGACAGGGGTCCATGAGCAGTTCTTC. Amino acid sequence: CASSIRTGVHEQFF. The variable domain in full, with the rest retrieved from reference TRBV19 and TRBJ2-1, is DGGITQSPKYLFRKEGQNVTLSCEQNLNHDAMYWYRQDPGQGLRLIYYSQIVNDFQKGDIAEGYSVSREKKESFPLTVTSAQKNPTAFYLCASSIRTGVHEQFFGPGTRLTVL.

V gene TRBV18 combines with J gene TRBJ1-1; 8 bases line up with TRBD1. From germline, CDR1 is KGHSH and CDR2 LQKENI. CDR3 length: 13 amino acids. V trimming: 3 bases; J trimming: 10 bases; junction bases outside the gene matches: 7. Here the CDR3 DNA reads TGTGCCAGCTCACCGAGTCAGGGGGCAGGAGCTTTCTTT. Its translation is CASSPSQGAGAFF. The full variable domain, completed using reference TRBV18 and TRBJ1-1, is NAGVMQNPRHLVRRRGQEARLRCSPMKGHSHVYWYRQLPEEGLKFMVYLQKENIIDESGMPKERFSAEFPKEGPSILRIQQVVRGDSAAYFCASSPSQGAGAFFGQGTRLTVV.

About this clone itself: The junction departs from the called germline gene at one end, perhaps through a read error. V is TRBV7-7 and J is TRBJ2-7; no definite D call. Per the germline V gene, CDR1 is SSHAT and CDR2 is FNYEAQ (reference sequence). The CDR3 has 15 residues. The CDR3, as DNA: TGTGCTAGCAGCTTAGCCCTAGGCCGCCCCTGGGTGCAGTACTTC. Translation: CASSLALGRPWVQYF.

This chain uses TRBV7-8 with TRBJ2-1; 8 bases fit TRBD2. Germline CDR1 and CDR2: SGHVS and FQNEAQ. The CDR3 consists of 17 residues. J lost 7 bases, V lost 2 bases, and 13 bases had no gene match. CDR3 sequence reads: CASSLMGIRGGWNEQFF. The CDR3 DNA sequence: TGTGCCAGCAGCTTAATGGGAATTCGGGGGGGCTGGAATGAGCAGTTCTTC.

This sequence joins TRBV4-3 and TRBJ1-2, with a tentative D call TRBD1 (5 bases). This CDR3 is built from 15 residues. From germline, CDR1 is LGHNA and CDR2 YSLEER. Trimming removed 0 bases from V and 8 bases from J, with 16 bases in between. The CDR3 region has the DNA TGCGCCAGCAGCCAAGATCTGGGGCAGGCCGGGGGCTACACCTTC. Its protein product is CASSQDLGQAGGYTF.